This paragraph reports one T cell receptor beta chain. Its antigen is unknown. The germline V gene has CDR1 SGDLS and CDR2 YYNGEE. CDR3 length: 12 residues. Trimming took off 3 bases at V and 9 bases at J, with 10 bases between the two ends. This entry comes from a study of cytomegalovirus exposure and HLA in healthy donors. Study findings and constraints: Most TCR beta V segments were productive about 87% or about 30% of the time in an earlier analysis. TCR sequences were mostly rare, though some public TCRs occurred in many donors. Some V segments, including TRBV6-2 and TRBV6-3, were excluded as indistinguishable.

PCR amplification relied on 60 Vbeta primers (plus 13 Jbeta primers). Repertoires were generated with immunoSEQ multiplex PCR, while TCRdb's copy carries only in-frame clones and drops some. The sample has under 130,000 clones, over 70% seen once. The rearrangement uses TRBV9 and TRBJ2-1; D perhaps matches TRBD2 (6 bases). The TCR was taken from a male donor in good health and CMV-seronegative. Material for sequencing was PBMCs. This CDR3 is CASSGASAEQFF. The CDR3 bases are TGTGCCAGCAGCGGGGCTAGCGCTGAGCAGTTCTTC.